Shown below are 28 T cell receptor beta chains from a single sample sequenced in a study of cytomegalovirus exposure and HLA in healthy donors. The PCR had 60 Vbeta and 13 Jbeta primers. Only in-frame clones appear in the TCRdb table, and some are missing; sequencing was by immunoSEQ multiplex PCR. The table has under 200,000 clones, 55% to 65% seen once. The sequenced sample consisted of PBMCs. Source of these receptors: a man aged 35-49 years in good health and CMV-seronegative.

The CDR3 loop reads CAYKSGRGSKKQYF. CDR3 sequence (DNA): TGTGCCTACAAATCGGGCAGGGGCTCTAAGAAGCAGTACTTC. This chain links TRBV30 with TRBJ2-7; perhaps TRBD1 as D (6 bases). The germline CDR1 and CDR2 sequences are GTSNPN and SVGIG (reference sequence). V dropped 7 bases and J dropped 8 bases, with 24 bases sitting between them. The CDR3 spans 14 residues. Combining the CDR3 with reference TRBV30 and TRBJ2-7 gives the whole variable domain SQTIHQWPATLVQPVGSPLSLECTVEGTSNPNLYWYRQAAGRGLQLLFYSVGIGQISSEVPQNLSASRPQDRQFILSSKKLLLSDSGFYLCAYKSGRGSKKQYFGPGTRLTVT.

This clone was observed a handful of times. The chain is built from TRBV10-2 and TRBJ1-2, with TRBD1 identical over 7 bases. Trimming removed 6 bases from V and 6 bases from J; junction bases left unmatched: 10. The length of the CDR3 is 14 residues. Germline CDR1 WSHSY, CDR2 SAAADI. CDR3: CASSIGGQPDGYTF. CDR3 sequence (DNA): TGCGCCAGCAGCATTGGGGGACAGCCGGATGGCTACACCTTC.

This chain joins TRBV29-1 and TRBJ1-2, with D perhaps TRBD1 (5 bases). The germline V gene has CDR1 SQVTM and CDR2 ANQGSEA. The V end was cut by 3 bases, the J end by 7 bases, with 15 bases between. The CDR3 contains 13 residues. CDR3 protein: CSVEWGGASGYTF. The CDR3 bases are TGCAGCGTTGAGTGGGGAGGGGCGAGTGGCTACACCTTC.

Only one count was recorded for this clone. The chain has TRBV29-1 and TRBJ2-7; 11 bases agree with TRBD2. With 6 bases clipped from V and 0 bases from J, the junction kept 7 bases outside the gene matches. Germline V CDR1 and CDR2: SQVTM, ANQGSEA. The CDR3 contains 15 residues. The CDR3 coding sequence is TGCAGCGTCCTAGCGGGGGGCCTTAACTCCTACGAGCAGTACTTC. It specifies CSVLAGGLNSYEQYF.

This clone was counted a single time. This chain joins TRBV29-1 and TRBJ1-1, with D perhaps matching TRBD1 (6 bases). The germline gives CDR1 SQVTM, CDR2 ANQGSEA. The CDR3 has 15 residues. V lost 4 bases to trimming and J lost 0 bases, with 15 bases between them. DNA for the CDR3: TGCAGCGTTGGGGGACATGGGGGCATGAACACTGAAGCTTTCTTT. This codes for CSVGGHGGMNTEAFF.

This chain links TRBV30 with TRBJ1-5, with 8 bases matching TRBD1. This CDR3 is built from 12 residues. Germline trimming cut 5 bases from V and 6 bases from J; bases unmatched to any gene: 3. Germline V gene data show CDR1 as GTSNPN and CDR2 as SVGIG (reference sequence). In nucleotides, the CDR3 is TGTGCCTGGGGACAGGGAACTCAGCCCCAGCATTTT. It codes for CAWGQGTQPQHF.

This sequence joins TRBV19 and TRBJ1-2; possible D gene TRBD1, 5 bases. The CDR3 is 12 residues long. V lost 4 bases and J lost 7, with 10 bases in between. Germline V CDR1 and CDR2: LNHDA, SQIVND (reference sequence). The CDR3 region is CASSTGKGGYTF. CDR3 bases: TGTGCCAGTAGTACAGGGAAAGGTGGCTACACCTTC.

This clone came up a few times. V and J are TRBV27 and TRBJ1-6; D remains unclear. Germline CDR1 and CDR2: MNHEY and SMNVEV (reference sequence). This CDR3 is built from 15 residues. The V gene lost 5 bases and the J gene lost 8 bases, with 16 bases spanning the gap. The CDR3 spells CASSARHRVDSPLHF. CDR3 nucleotide sequence: TGTGCCAGCAGTGCTCGACACAGAGTCGATTCACCCCTCCACTTT.

This clone was detected only a few times. The chain employs TRBV5-1 and TRBJ2-7; D is possibly TRBD2 (6 bases). The germline V and J ends were trimmed by 4 bases and 2 bases, with 10 bases remaining between them. The CDR3 sequence is 13 residues long. The V gene's germline CDR1 is SGHRS and CDR2 YFSETQ. CDR3 protein: CASSGDFPYEQYF. Here the CDR3 DNA reads TGCGCCAGCAGCGGGGACTTTCCCTACGAGCAGTACTTC.

The V and J genes are TRBV19 and TRBJ2-3, with a tentative D call TRBD1 (6 bases). The CDR3 runs to 15 residues. V lost 3 bases and J 0 bases, leaving 10 bases between the germline ends. Germline V gives CDR1 LNHDA, CDR2 SQIVND (reference sequence). The chain's CDR3 is CASSMGQTSTDTQYF. The CDR3 DNA reads as TGTGCCAGTAGTATGGGACAAACTAGCACAGATACGCAGTATTTT.

In nucleotides, the CDR3 is TGCGCCAGCAGCACGGGACAGGGGGGATACGAGCAGTACTTC. Its protein product is CASSTGQGGYEQYF. This chain uses TRBV5-1 with TRBJ2-7; 11 bases are shared with TRBD1. After removal of 4 bases from V and 4 bases from J, the junction contained 4 bases not matched to a gene. This CDR3 contains 14 residues. Germline V gene data show CDR1 as SGHRS and CDR2 as YFSETQ. Variable domain in full (rest from reference TRBV5-1 and TRBJ2-7): KAGVTQTPRYLIKTRGQQVTLSCSPISGHRSVSWYQQTPGQGLQFLFEYFSETQRNKGNFPGRFSGRQFSNSRSEMNVSTLELGDSALYLCASSTGQGGYEQYFGPGTRLTVT.

V gene TRBV19 combines with J gene TRBJ2-5; 10 bases are a match to TRBD1. The CDR3 runs to 16 residues. The J segment lost 4 bases and the V segment lost 6 bases, leaving 11 bases of the junction unmatched. Germline assignment: CDR1 LNHDA and CDR2 SQIVND (reference sequence). The CDR3 DNA sequence: TGTGCCAGTAGCACTCTAACCGGGACAGGGGTAGAGACCCAGTACTTC. Translated, it gives CASSTLTGTGVETQYF.

The chain employs TRBV7-9 and TRBJ2-3; 8 bases are shared with TRBD2. This CDR3 comprises 17 residues. Germline V gene lookup returns CDR1 SEHNR and CDR2 FQNEAQ (reference sequence). V trimming: 2 bases; J trimming: 3 bases; junction bases outside the gene matches: 10. CDR3 in amino acids: CASSLIFGAGGTDTQYF. Here the CDR3 DNA reads TGTGCCAGCAGCTTAATTTTCGGGGCGGGGGGTACAGATACGCAGTATTTT.

For this clone: A junction end diverges from the germline sequence, so it may reflect a read error. This chain connects TRBV7-9 to TRBJ2-7; perhaps TRBD2 as D (6 bases). The germline gives CDR1 SEHNR, CDR2 FQNEAQ (reference sequence). The CDR3 extends over 14 amino acids. The CDR3 nucleotides are TGTTCCAGCAGCTTAGCGATGAGCGGGTACGAGCAGTACTTC. Protein product: CSSSLAMSGYEQYF.

The rearrangement uses TRBV5-1 and TRBJ2-3; D might be TRBD2 (5 bases). Looked up from germline, CDR1 is SGHRS and CDR2 is YFSETQ. The V gene lost 2 bases and the J gene lost 0 bases, with 10 bases spanning the gap. The CDR3 extends over 15 amino acids. The chain's CDR3 is CASSFLAPSTDTQYF. The CDR3 bases are TGCGCCAGCAGCTTTTTAGCGCCTAGCACAGATACGCAGTATTTT.

This clone has a handful of counts. V is TRBV11-2 and J is TRBJ1-4; maybe TRBD1 (5 bases). Germline CDR1 SGHAT, CDR2 FQNNGV. The CDR3 runs to 13 residues. V lost 6 bases, J lost 7 bases, and 12 bases lay in between. In DNA, the CDR3 is TGTGCCAGCAGACGGGGGTTGGGTGAAAAACTGTTTTTT. Its translation is CASRRGLGEKLFF.

This sequence joins TRBV7-2 and TRBJ1-2; 7 bases agree with TRBD1. V was pared by 0 bases and J by 2 bases, with 6 bases of the junction left unmatched. This CDR3 spans 16 amino acids. Germline CDR1 is SGHTA and CDR2 is FQGNSA. The CDR3 nucleotides read TGTGCCAGCAGCTTAGCCTCCGACAGGGTAAACTATGGCTACACCTTC. Translated, it gives CASSLASDRVNYGYTF.

The J gene is TRBJ2-7, the V gene TRBV12-5, with D possibly matching TRBD2 (6 bases). The V and J ends lost 5 bases and 11 bases respectively, with 22 bases between them. The CDR3 runs 14 residues. The germline V gene has CDR1 LGHNT and CDR2 FRNRAP. The CDR3 loop reads CASGPDTGTPLEYF. The DNA of the CDR3 is TGTGCTAGTGGTCCAGACACCGGGACTCCGCTTGAGTACTTC.

The chain recombines TRBV5-4 with TRBJ2-1, with D perhaps matching TRBD2 (6 bases). The V gene's germline CDR1 is SGHNT and CDR2 YYREEE (reference sequence). The CDR3 totals 16 residues. The V gene lost 4 bases and the J gene lost 6 bases, with 20 bases spanning the gap. CDR3 DNA: TGTGCCAGCAGCCCTGTTGGGGGGTCGGTGGGCAATGAGCAGTTCTTC. The encoded protein is CASSPVGGSVGNEQFF. Drawing the rest from reference TRBV5-4 and TRBJ2-1, the complete variable domain is ETGVTQSPTHLIKTRGQQVTLRCSSQSGHNTVSWYQQALGQGPQFIFQYYREEENGRGNFPPRFSGLQFPNYSSELNVNALELDDSALYLCASSPVGGSVGNEQFFGPGTRLTVL.

The genes are TRBV19 and TRBJ2-7; 10 nucleotides match TRBD1. Losses at the gene ends were 6 bases for V and 4 bases for J; bases not matched to a gene: 3. The CDR3 runs to 13 residues. Germline V gene sequence: CDR1 LNHDA, CDR2 SQIVND (reference sequence). Written as DNA, the CDR3 is TGTGCCAGTAGCCGGACAGGGGGTTACGAGCAGTACTTC. Residues: CASSRTGGYEQYF. Supplemented by reference TRBV19 and TRBJ2-7, the full variable domain reads DGGITQSPKYLFRKEGQNVTLSCEQNLNHDAMYWYRQDPGQGLRLIYYSQIVNDFQKGDIAEGYSVSREKKESFPLTVTSAQKNPTAFYLCASSRTGGYEQYFGPGTRLTVT.

This chain uses TRBV30 with TRBJ2-5, with D possibly matching TRBD2 (6 bases). The germline V gene has CDR1 GTSNPN and CDR2 SVGIG (reference sequence). Trimming took off 4 bases at V and 2 bases at J, with 14 bases between the two ends. This CDR3 spans 14 amino acids. This CDR3 reads CAWKLVGGQETQYF. The CDR3 nucleotides are TGTGCCTGGAAATTGGTGGGAGGACAAGAGACCCAGTACTTC. The full variable domain, rest sourced from reference TRBV30 and TRBJ2-5, is SQTIHQWPATLVQPVGSPLSLECTVEGTSNPNLYWYRQAAGRGLQLLFYSVGIGQISSEVPQNLSASRPQDRQFILSSKKLLLSDSGFYLCAWKLVGGQETQYFGPGTRLLVL.

The V and J genes are TRBV5-1 and TRBJ2-3, with no clear D. V gave up 5 bases and J gave up 2 bases, with 12 bases separating them. In germline, CDR1 is SGHRS, CDR2 YFSETQ. CDR3 length: 14 amino acids. CDR3 DNA sequence: TGCGCCAGCAGTAACACTACCTCCACAGATACGCAGTATTTT. Its translation is CASSNTTSTDTQYF.

The chain has TRBV6-1 and TRBJ1-5; D is possibly TRBD1 (6 bases). CDR3 length equals 13 residues. V was shortened by 7 bases and J by 3 bases, with 10 bases between the two germline ends. Per germline, CDR1 MNHNS and CDR2 SASEGT. In nucleotides, the CDR3 is TGTGCCAGCACCAGGACAGACAATCAGCCCCAGCATTTT. This codes for CASTRTDNQPQHF.

The rearrangement links TRBV4-3 to TRBJ1-2, with D perhaps TRBD1 (6 bases). Trimming took 0 bases from V and 9 from J, leaving 23 bases between them. CDR1 and CDR2 (germline): LGHNA, YSLEER. The CDR3 has 17 amino acids. CDR3 sequence reads: CASSQDWDTEGVLCYTF. DNA of the CDR3: TGCGCCAGCAGCCAAGATTGGGACACCGAGGGTGTCTTATGCTACACCTTC.

The genes are TRBV6-6 and TRBJ2-5, with a weak D call TRBD1 (5 bases). Trimming shortened V by 7 bases and J by 9 bases, and 18 bases separated the two germline ends. CDR3 length: 13 amino acids. Germline loops: CDR1 MNHNY, CDR2 SVGAGI (reference sequence). In DNA form, the CDR3 reads TGTGCCAGCACCTTAGACCCGTCCAGGGCCCAGTACTTC. This encodes CASTLDPSRAQYF.

This clone showed up just a few times. This rearrangement joins TRBV4-2 to TRBJ2-1, with D hard to call. Trimming shortened V by 0 bases and J by 6 bases, and 6 bases separated the two germline ends. The V gene's germline CDR1 is LGHNA and CDR2 YNFKEQ. This CDR3 is built from 13 residues. CDR3 nucleotides: TGTGCCAGCAGCCAAGACCCCGTCAATGAGCAGTTCTTC. Residues: CASSQDPVNEQFF.

The gene calls are TRBV18 and TRBJ2-1, with 10 bases identical to TRBD1. The V gene end was trimmed by 3 bases and the J gene end by 6 bases; junction bases not matched to a gene: 2. Looked up from germline, CDR1 is KGHSH and CDR2 is LQKENI. The CDR3 loop spans 14 amino acids. CDR3 loop: CASSPGTGVNEQFF. CDR3 bases: TGTGCCAGCTCACCCGGGACAGGGGTCAATGAGCAGTTCTTC.

The chain recombines TRBV20-1 with TRBJ2-7, with unresolved D. Trimming pared 1 base from V and 4 bases from J, leaving 5 bases between. The length of the CDR3 is 11 residues. Germline lookup yields CDR1 DFQATT and CDR2 SNEGSKA (reference sequence). The CDR3 sequence: CSARGPYEQYF. In DNA form, the CDR3 reads TGCAGTGCTAGAGGGCCGTACGAGCAGTACTTC.